A single sample is the source of the 23 T cell receptor beta chains below, sequenced in a study of shared clonotypes between healthy human individuals. The data were produced by immunoSEQ multiplex PCR, yet TCRdb's version contains in-frame clones alone and is incomplete. Found here are around 2.5 million clones, more than 85% of them singletons; the top ten hold around 0.4%. The sequencing sample was made of naive CD4+ T cells from PBMCs. Subset indicated: CD45RA+ positively selected. These receptors all stem from a man between 18 and 29 years old in good health. Some clones in this sample may be carry-over from other donors' samples.

The CDR3 nucleotides read TGTGCCAGCACAAAAAAACCAGGGGTCGAGCAGTACTTC. It translates to CASTKKPGVEQYF. The gene calls are TRBV6-6 and TRBJ2-7; D perhaps matches TRBD1 (6 bases). The CDR3 consists of 13 residues. Germline CDR1 reads MNHNY; CDR2 reads SVGAGI (reference sequence). V dropped 7 bases and J dropped 6 bases, with 16 bases sitting between them.

The rearrangement joins TRBV28 to TRBJ1-5; D is perhaps TRBD1 (5 bases). The CDR3 extends over 13 amino acids. With 3 bases removed from V and 10 bases from J, the gap between germline ends came to 13 bases. The V gene's germline CDR1 is MDHEN and CDR2 SYDVKM. The CDR3 DNA reads as TGTGCCAGCAGTTTGGGGGGGATTGGACCCCAGCATTTT. This codes for CASSLGGIGPQHF.

This clone was recorded once. The same CDR3 arises from other DNA sequences in this sample as well. The chain links TRBV7-2 to TRBJ2-7; 12 bases map to TRBD2. J was trimmed by 7 bases and V by 4 bases; bases with no gene match: 2. CDR3 length: 13 residues. In germline, CDR1 is SGHTA, CDR2 FQGNSA. CDR3 loop: CASSSGLAGEQYF. The CDR3 DNA follows: TGTGCCAGCAGCTCTGGACTAGCGGGAGAGCAGTACTTC.

The chain is built from TRBV28 and TRBJ2-2; 7 positions match TRBD2. The ends lost 1 base at V and 6 bases at J; junction bases unmatched: 8. The CDR3 length is 16 residues. Looked up from germline, CDR1 is MDHEN and CDR2 is SYDVKM. CDR3 DNA: TGTGCCAGCAGTTTATCCTGGGGGGGTCTCGCCGGGGAGCTGTTTTTT. It codes for CASSLSWGGLAGELFF.

The V and J genes are TRBV13 and TRBJ2-2; D gene uncertain. V lost 1 base and J 7 bases, leaving 4 bases between the germline ends. There are 12 residues in the CDR3. Per germline, CDR1 PRHDT and CDR2 FYEKMQ (reference sequence). The CDR3 protein is CASSLEGGELFF. As DNA, the CDR3 is TGTGCCAGCAGCTTAGAGGGCGGGGAGCTGTTTTTT.

The V gene is TRBV5-6, the J gene TRBJ2-7; D tentatively fits TRBD1 or TRBD2 (7 bases each). CDR3 length equals 17 residues. Trimming pared 6 bases from V and 0 bases from J, leaving 22 bases between. In germline, CDR1 is SGHDT, CDR2 YYEEEE. The CDR3 loop reads CASNRQGRLADSYEQYF. CDR3 sequence (DNA): TGTGCCAGCAACAGACAGGGAAGGCTAGCGGACTCCTACGAGCAGTACTTC.

The J gene is TRBJ1-6, the V gene TRBV2, with D unresolved. The CDR3 contains 14 residues. Per germline, CDR1 SNHLY and CDR2 FYNNEI. With 8 bases removed from V and 8 bases from J, the gap between germline ends came to 16 bases. The CDR3 nucleotides read TGTGCCAGCGTTCCCTTTGACGGCGATTCACCCCTCCACTTT. The encoded protein is CASVPFDGDSPLHF.

The rearrangement joins TRBV9 to TRBJ2-2; D ambiguous. CDR3 length equals 15 residues. With 4 bases removed from V and 1 base from J, the gap between germline ends came to 11 bases. In germline, CDR1 is SGDLS, CDR2 YYNGEE. CDR3 in DNA: TGTGCCAGCAGCCCTTCTAGTTTGAACACCGGGGAGCTGTTTTTT. Its protein product is CASSPSSLNTGELFF.

The chain has TRBV18 and TRBJ2-7; TRBD1 agrees at 7 bases. Per the germline V gene, CDR1 is KGHSH and CDR2 is LQKENI. V shed 2 bases, J shed 0 bases, and the junction held 4 bases outside the gene matches. This CDR3 comprises 15 residues. The CDR3 nucleotides are TGTGCCAGCTCACCAGGGACAGCTGGCTCCTACGAGCAGTACTTC. This encodes CASSPGTAGSYEQYF.

V is TRBV6-1 and J is TRBJ2-7; tentatively, D is TRBD2 (6 bases). V was cut by 0 bases and J by 5 bases, with 11 bases left in between. From germline, CDR1 is MNHNS and CDR2 SASEGT. The CDR3 totals 14 residues. The CDR3 protein is CASSEARGVHEQYF. The CDR3 DNA reads as TGTGCCAGCAGTGAAGCGCGGGGAGTCCACGAGCAGTACTTC.

Concerning this clone: This sample includes further DNA sequences coding for the same CDR3. J is TRBJ2-3 and V is TRBV7-3; tentative D call: TRBD1 (6 bases). Germline V lookup: CDR1 SGHTA, CDR2 FQGTGA. This CDR3 spans 13 amino acids. V shed 5 bases and J shed 5 bases, with 11 bases lying between them. CDR3 region: CASSQRQEDTQYF. DNA of the CDR3: TGTGCCAGCAGCCAGCGACAGGAAGATACGCAGTATTTT.

This chain joins TRBV7-9 and TRBJ2-3; D unclear. This CDR3 comprises 13 residues. Looked up from germline, CDR1 is SEHNR and CDR2 is FQNEAQ (reference sequence). V lost 3 bases to trimming and J lost 5 bases, with 9 bases between them. The CDR3 DNA follows: TGTGCCAGCAGCTTGGTACCTAGAGATACGCAGTATTTT. It yields the protein CASSLVPRDTQYF.

The V call is TRBV6-5, the J call TRBJ2-7, with TRBD2 matching over 12 bases. After removal of 4 bases from V and 3 bases from J, the junction contained 4 bases not matched to a gene. There are 15 residues in the CDR3. The germline V gene has CDR1 MNHEY and CDR2 SVGAGI. The CDR3 nucleotides read TGTGCCAGCAGTTCGACTAGCGGGAGAGACTACGAGCAGTACTTC. It specifies CASSSTSGRDYEQYF.

The rearrangement uses TRBV7-3 and TRBJ2-5, with D possibly TRBD2 on 6 matching bases. There are 13 residues in the CDR3. Trimming took 4 bases from V and 3 from J, leaving 9 bases between them. CDR1 is SGHTA, CDR2 FQGTGA, per germline. CDR3 loop: CASSYGGEETQYF. CDR3 DNA: TGTGCCAGCAGCTACGGGGGAGAAGAGACCCAGTACTTC.

The chain combines TRBV19 with TRBJ1-1; a possible D gene is TRBD1 (6 bases). This CDR3 region has 13 residues. Germline V gene data show CDR1 as LNHDA and CDR2 as SQIVND (reference sequence). Deletions cut 11 bases from V and 5 bases from J, with 18 bases between. CDR3 region: CASSGAGRTEAFF. CDR3 coding DNA: TGTGCCTCCTCGGGGGCAGGGAGGACTGAAGCTTTCTTT.

This rearrangement joins TRBV6-5 to TRBJ1-2; no clear D gene. Trimming left V 2 bases short and J 3 bases short, with 10 bases between. Germline loops: CDR1 MNHEY, CDR2 SVGAGI. The CDR3 covers 14 residues. The CDR3 bases are TGTGCCAGCAGTTACGCACAGACCTACTATGGCTACACCTTC. Residues: CASSYAQTYYGYTF.

With regard to this clone: Other DNA sequences in the same sample also yield this CDR3. The chain uses TRBV18 and TRBJ2-5; weak D call: TRBD1 (5 bases). Per germline, CDR1 KGHSH and CDR2 LQKENI. CDR3 length: 14 residues. The germline V and J ends were trimmed by 2 bases and 4 bases, with 11 bases remaining between them. The CDR3 is CASSPGRAGETQYF. The DNA for the CDR3 is TGTGCCAGCTCACCAGGCAGGGCTGGAGAGACCCAGTACTTC.

V gene TRBV19 combines with J gene TRBJ2-7; D might be TRBD1 (5 bases). From germline, CDR1 is LNHDA and CDR2 SQIVND (reference sequence). The CDR3 loop spans 15 amino acids. Trimming shortened V by 6 bases and J by 0 bases, and 15 bases separated the two germline ends. The CDR3 DNA reads TGTGCCAGTAGCCCCTTGACAGACAGCTCCTACGAGCAGTACTTC. Its translation: CASSPLTDSSYEQYF.

The chain is built from TRBV4-3 and TRBJ1-5; 8 bases align to TRBD1. Germline V lookup: CDR1 LGHNA, CDR2 YSLEER. Trimming at V came to 3 bases and at J to 5 bases, leaving 6 bases not matched to a gene. This CDR3 has 15 amino acids. CDR3 in amino acids: CASSHRTGWDQPQHF. As DNA, the CDR3 is TGCGCCAGCAGCCACCGGACAGGGTGGGATCAGCCCCAGCATTTT.

V gene TRBV18 combines with J gene TRBJ2-5; 12 nucleotides align to TRBD1. This CDR3 region has 16 residues. Germline assignment: CDR1 KGHSH and CDR2 LQKENI. With 4 bases clipped from V and 5 bases from J, the junction kept 8 bases outside the gene matches. The CDR3, as DNA: TGTGCCAGCTCACTTGGGACAGGGGGCGCCGGGGAGACCCAGTACTTC. Its translation is CASSLGTGGAGETQYF. Full variable domain (remainder filled in from reference TRBV18 and TRBJ2-5): NAGVMQNPRHLVRRRGQEARLRCSPMKGHSHVYWYRQLPEEGLKFMVYLQKENIIDESGMPKERFSAEFPKEGPSILRIQQVVRGDSAAYFCASSLGTGGAGETQYFGPGTRLLVL.

This clone was counted a single time. The chain has TRBV6-6 and TRBJ2-1; D possibly corresponds to TRBD2 (5 bases). The CDR3 is 12 residues long. Looked up from germline, CDR1 is MNHNY and CDR2 is SVGAGI (reference sequence). Trimming pared 6 bases from V and 10 bases from J, leaving 13 bases between. CDR3 in amino acids: CASSRGGPEQFF. DNA of the CDR3: TGTGCCAGCAGCCGAGGAGGCCCAGAGCAGTTCTTC.

This clone came up once. V usage is TRBV7-8 and J usage is TRBJ1-1; possibly TRBD1 for D (6 bases). Germline CDR1 and CDR2: SGHVS and FQNEAQ. V lost 0 bases, J lost 6 bases, and 11 bases lay in between. This CDR3 is 14 amino acids long. The CDR3 region has the DNA TGTGCCAGCAGCTTAGCGGGGGGCGCGGCTGAAGCTTTCTTT. This translates into CASSLAGGAAEAFF.

The chain carries TRBV6-6 and TRBJ2-2; D is undetermined. There are 13 residues in the CDR3. Germline CDR1 is MNHNY and CDR2 is SVGAGI (reference sequence). Trimming cost V 2 bases and J 3 bases, with 4 bases left between them. CDR3 nucleotide sequence: TGTGCCAGCAGTTACGGCTACACCGGGGAGCTGTTTTTT. This sequence encodes CASSYGYTGELFF.